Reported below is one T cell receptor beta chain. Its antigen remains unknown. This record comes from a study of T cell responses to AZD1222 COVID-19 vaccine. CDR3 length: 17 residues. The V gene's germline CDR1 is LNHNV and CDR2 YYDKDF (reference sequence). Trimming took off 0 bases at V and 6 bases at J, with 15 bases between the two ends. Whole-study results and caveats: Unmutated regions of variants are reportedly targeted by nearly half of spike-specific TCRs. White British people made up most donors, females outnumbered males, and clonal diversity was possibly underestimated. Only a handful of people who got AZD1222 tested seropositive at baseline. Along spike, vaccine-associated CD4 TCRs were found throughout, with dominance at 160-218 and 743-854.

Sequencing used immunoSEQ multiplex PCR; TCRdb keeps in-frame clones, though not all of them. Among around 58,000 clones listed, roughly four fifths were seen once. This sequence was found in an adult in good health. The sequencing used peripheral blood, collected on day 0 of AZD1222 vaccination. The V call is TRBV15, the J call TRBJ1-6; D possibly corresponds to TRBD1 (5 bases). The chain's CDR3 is CATSRDDETGRNSPLHF. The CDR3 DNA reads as TGTGCCACCAGCAGAGATGATGAGACGGGGCGTAATTCACCCCTCCACTTT.